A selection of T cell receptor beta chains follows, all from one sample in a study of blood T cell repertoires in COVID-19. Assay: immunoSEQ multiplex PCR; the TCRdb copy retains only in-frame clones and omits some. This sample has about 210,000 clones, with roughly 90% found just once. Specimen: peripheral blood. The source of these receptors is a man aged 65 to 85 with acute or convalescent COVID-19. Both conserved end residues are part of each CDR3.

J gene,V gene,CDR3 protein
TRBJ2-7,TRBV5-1,CASSLASPGAYEQYF
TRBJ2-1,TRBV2,CAAQKVGAQAMNEQFF
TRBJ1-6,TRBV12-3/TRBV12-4,CASKTANSPLHF
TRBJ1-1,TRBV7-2,CASSRLLGTATEAFF
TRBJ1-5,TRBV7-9,CASSLGRQGVQGNQPQHF
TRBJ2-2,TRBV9,CASSRGSGTGELFF
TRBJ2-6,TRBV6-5,CASSTSSSGANVLTF
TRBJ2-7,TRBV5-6,CASSEGLHYEQYF
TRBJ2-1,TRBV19,CASSMGRYYHHSYNEQFF
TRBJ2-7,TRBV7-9,CASSLGGTGPTYEQYF
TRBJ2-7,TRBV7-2,CASSFRLAGDYEQYF
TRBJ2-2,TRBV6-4,CASSEQGAGSGELFF
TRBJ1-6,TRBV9,CARGGGGEDSYNSPLHF
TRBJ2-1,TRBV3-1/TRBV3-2,CASSQVLAGGSYNEQFF
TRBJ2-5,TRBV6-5,CASWMAGNNQETQYF
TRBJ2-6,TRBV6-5,CASSYSPGAGANVLTF
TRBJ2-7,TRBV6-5,CASSYGTEGEQYF
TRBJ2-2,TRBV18,CASSPPGNTGELFF
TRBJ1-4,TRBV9,CASSAGHFATNEKLFF
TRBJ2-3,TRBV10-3,CAISLTGSGDTQYF
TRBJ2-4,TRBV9,CASSVEGLARNIQYF
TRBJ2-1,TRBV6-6,CASSPRESGHVPEQFF
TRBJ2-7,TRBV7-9,CASSLGGAPYEQYF
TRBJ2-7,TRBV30,CAWGGDKLFYEQYF
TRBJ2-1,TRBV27,CASSLLVSNEQFF
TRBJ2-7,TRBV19,CASSIEDRGAYEQYF
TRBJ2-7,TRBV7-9,CASTPGGGVSYEQYF
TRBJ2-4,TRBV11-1,CASSLSDSGSNIQYF
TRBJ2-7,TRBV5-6,CASSPVSGPPYEQYF
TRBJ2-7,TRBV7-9,CASSLGDTGFYEQYF
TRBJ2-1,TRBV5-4,CASSGGTGGSDEQFF
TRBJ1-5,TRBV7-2,CASSPTGINQPQHF
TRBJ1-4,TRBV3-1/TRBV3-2,CASSQSGGGTNEKLFF
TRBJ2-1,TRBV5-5,CASSFLAGNEQFF
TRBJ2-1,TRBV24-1,CATSDRTGQNNEQFF
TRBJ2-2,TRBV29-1,CSVGTGAAGELFF
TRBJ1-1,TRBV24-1,CATSDPDRNTEAFF
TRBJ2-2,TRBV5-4,CASSRLAGGPNTGELFF
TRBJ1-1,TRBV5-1,CASSFPPGQMNTEAFF
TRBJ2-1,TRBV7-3,CASSLRETYNEQFF
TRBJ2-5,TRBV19,CASSTRQGADIQETQYF